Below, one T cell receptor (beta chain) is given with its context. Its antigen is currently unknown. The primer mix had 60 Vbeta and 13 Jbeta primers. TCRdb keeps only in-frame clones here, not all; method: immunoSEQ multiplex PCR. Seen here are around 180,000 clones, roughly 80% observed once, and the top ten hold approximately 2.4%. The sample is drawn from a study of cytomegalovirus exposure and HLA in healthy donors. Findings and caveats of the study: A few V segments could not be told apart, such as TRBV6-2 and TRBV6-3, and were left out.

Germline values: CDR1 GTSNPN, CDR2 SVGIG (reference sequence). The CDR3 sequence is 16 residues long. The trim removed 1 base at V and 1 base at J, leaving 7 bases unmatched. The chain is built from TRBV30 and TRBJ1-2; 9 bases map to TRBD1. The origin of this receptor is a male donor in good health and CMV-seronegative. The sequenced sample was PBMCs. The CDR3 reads CAWSAPTTGGNYGYTF. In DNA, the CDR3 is TGTGCCTGGAGTGCTCCGACGACAGGGGGTAACTATGGCTACACCTTC.